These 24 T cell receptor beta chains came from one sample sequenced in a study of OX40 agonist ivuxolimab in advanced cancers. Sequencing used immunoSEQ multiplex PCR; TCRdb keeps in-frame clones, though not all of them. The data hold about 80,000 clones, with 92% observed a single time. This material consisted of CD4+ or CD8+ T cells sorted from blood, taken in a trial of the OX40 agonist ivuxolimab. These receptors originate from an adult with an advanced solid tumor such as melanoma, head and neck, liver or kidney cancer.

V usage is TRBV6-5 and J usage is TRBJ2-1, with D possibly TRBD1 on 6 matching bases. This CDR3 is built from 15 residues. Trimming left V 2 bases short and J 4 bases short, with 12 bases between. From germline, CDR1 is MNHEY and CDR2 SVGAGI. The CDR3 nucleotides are TGTGCCAGCAGTTACGGACAGAACGTATACAATGAGCAGTTCTTC. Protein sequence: CASSYGQNVYNEQFF.

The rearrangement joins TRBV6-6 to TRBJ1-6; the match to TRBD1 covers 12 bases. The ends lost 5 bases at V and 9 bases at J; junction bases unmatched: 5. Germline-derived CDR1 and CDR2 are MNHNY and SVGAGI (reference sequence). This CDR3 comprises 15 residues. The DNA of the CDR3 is TGTGCCAGCAGTCGGGACAGGGGGCGAGGTTCACCCCTCCACTTT. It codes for CASSRDRGRGSPLHF.

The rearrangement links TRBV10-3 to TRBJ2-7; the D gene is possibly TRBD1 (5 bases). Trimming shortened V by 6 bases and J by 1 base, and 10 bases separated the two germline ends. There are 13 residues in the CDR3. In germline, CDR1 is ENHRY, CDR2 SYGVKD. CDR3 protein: CAISPTGSYEQYF. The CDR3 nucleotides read TGTGCCATCAGCCCAACAGGTTCCTACGAGCAGTACTTC.

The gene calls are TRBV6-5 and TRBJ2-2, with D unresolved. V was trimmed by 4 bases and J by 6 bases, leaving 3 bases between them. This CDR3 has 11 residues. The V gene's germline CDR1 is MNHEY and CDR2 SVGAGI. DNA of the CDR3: TGTGCCAGCAGTTCCCCCGGGGAGCTGTTTTTT. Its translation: CASSSPGELFF.

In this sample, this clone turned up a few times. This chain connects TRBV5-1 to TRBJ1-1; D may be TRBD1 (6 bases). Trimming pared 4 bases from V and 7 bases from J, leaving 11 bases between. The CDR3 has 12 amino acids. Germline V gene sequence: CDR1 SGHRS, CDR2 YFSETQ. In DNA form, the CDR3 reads TGCGCCAGCAGCCTGAACAGGGTTGAAGCTTTCTTT. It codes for CASSLNRVEAFF.

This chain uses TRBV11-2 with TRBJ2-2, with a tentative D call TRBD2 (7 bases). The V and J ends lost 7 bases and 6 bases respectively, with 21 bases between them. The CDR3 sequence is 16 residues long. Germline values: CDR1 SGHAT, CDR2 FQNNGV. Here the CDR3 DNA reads TGTGCCAGCACAATCTTAAACGGGGGGCCCTCCGGGGAGCTGTTTTTT. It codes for CASTILNGGPSGELFF. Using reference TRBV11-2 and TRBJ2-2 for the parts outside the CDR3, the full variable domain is EAGVAQSPRYKIIEKRQSVAFWCNPISGHATLYWYQQILGQGPKLLIQFQNNGVVDDSQLPKDRFSAERLKGVDSTLKIQPAKLEDSAVYLCASTILNGGPSGELFFGEGSRLTVL.

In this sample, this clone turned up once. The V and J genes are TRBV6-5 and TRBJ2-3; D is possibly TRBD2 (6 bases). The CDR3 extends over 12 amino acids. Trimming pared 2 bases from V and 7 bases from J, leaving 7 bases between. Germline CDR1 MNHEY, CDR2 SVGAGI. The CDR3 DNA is TGTGCCAGCAGTTACGGGGGGAATACGCAGTATTTT. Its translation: CASSYGGNTQYF.

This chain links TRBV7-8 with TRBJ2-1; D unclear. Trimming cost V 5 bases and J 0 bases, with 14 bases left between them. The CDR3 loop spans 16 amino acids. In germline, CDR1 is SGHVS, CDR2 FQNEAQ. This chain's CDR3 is CASSLRLTSSYNEQFF. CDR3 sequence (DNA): TGTGCCAGCAGCCTCAGACTGACGAGCTCCTACAATGAGCAGTTCTTC. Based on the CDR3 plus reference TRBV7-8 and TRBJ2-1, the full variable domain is GAGVSQSPRYKVAKRGQDVALRCDPISGHVSLFWYQQALGQGPEFLTYFQNEAQLDKSGLPSDRFFAERPEGSVSTLKIQRTQQEDSAVYLCASSLRLTSSYNEQFFGPGTRLTVL.

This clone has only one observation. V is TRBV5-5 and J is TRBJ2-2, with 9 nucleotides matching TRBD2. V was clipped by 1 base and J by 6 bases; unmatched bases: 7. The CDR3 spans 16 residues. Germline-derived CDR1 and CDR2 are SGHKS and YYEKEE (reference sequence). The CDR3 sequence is CASSLLLSSGAGELFF. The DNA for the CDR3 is TGTGCCAGCAGCTTGTTGTTGTCTAGCGGGGCCGGGGAGCTGTTTTTT.

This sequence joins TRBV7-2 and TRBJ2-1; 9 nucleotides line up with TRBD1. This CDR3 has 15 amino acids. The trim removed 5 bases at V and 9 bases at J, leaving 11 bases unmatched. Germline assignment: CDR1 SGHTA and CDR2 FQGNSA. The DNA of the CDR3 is TGTGCCAGCAGCCCCCCGGGACAGGGTGCTAGTGAGCAGTTCTTC. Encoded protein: CASSPPGQGASEQFF.

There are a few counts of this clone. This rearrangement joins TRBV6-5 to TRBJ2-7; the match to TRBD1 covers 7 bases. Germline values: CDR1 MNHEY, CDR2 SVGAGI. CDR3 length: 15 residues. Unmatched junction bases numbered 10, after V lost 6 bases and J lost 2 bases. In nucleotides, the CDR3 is TGTGCCAGCAGCCACGGGACAGCAGCCCCCTACGAGCAGTACTTC. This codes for CASSHGTAAPYEQYF.

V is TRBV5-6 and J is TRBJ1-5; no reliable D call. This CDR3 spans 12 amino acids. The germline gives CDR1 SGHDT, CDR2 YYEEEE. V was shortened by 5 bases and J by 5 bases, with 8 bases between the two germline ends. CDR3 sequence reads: CASSSMDQPQHF. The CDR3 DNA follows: TGTGCCAGCAGTTCAATGGATCAGCCCCAGCATTTT.

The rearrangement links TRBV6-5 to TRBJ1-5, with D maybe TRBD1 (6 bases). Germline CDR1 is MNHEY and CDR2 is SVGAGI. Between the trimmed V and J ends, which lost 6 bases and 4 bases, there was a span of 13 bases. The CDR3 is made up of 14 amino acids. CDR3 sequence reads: CASRSQGRNQPQHF. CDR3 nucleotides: TGTGCCAGCAGGAGCCAGGGGAGGAATCAGCCCCAGCATTTT.

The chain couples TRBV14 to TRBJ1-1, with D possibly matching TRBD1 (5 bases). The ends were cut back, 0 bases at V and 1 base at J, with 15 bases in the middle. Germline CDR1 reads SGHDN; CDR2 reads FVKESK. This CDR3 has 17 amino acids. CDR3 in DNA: TGTGCCAGCAGCCAAGATAGGACGGGGGGGTCGAACACTGAAGCTTTCTTT. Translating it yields CASSQDRTGGSNTEAFF.

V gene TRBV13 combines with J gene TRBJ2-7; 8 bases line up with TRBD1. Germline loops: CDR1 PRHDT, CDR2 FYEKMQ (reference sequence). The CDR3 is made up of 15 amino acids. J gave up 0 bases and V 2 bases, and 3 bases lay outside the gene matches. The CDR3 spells CASSLPGQGSYEQYF. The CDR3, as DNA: TGTGCCAGCAGCTTACCCGGACAGGGCTCCTACGAGCAGTACTTC.

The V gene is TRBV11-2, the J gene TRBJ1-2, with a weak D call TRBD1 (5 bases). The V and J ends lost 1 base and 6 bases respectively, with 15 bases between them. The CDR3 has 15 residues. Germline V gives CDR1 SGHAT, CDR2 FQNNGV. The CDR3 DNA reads TGTGCCAGCAGCTTAGCGGGGGACGGGGTAGATGGCTACACCTTC. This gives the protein CASSLAGDGVDGYTF. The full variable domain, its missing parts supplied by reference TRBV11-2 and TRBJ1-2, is EAGVAQSPRYKIIEKRQSVAFWCNPISGHATLYWYQQILGQGPKLLIQFQNNGVVDDSQLPKDRFSAERLKGVDSTLKIQPAKLEDSAVYLCASSLAGDGVDGYTFGSGTRLTVV.

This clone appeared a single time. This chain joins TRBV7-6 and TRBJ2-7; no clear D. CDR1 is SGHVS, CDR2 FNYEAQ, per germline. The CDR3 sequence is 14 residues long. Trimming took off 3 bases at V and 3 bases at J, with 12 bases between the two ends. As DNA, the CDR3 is TGTGCCAGCAGCTTTGCAGACGGCGACTACGAGCAGTACTTC. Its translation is CASSFADGDYEQYF.

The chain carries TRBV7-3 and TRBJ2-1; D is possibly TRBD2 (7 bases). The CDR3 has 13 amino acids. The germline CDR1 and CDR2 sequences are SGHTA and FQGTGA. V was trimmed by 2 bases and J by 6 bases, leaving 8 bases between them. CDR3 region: CASSLGGANEQFF. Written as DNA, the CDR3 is TGTGCCAGCAGCTTAGGGGGGGCCAATGAGCAGTTCTTC.

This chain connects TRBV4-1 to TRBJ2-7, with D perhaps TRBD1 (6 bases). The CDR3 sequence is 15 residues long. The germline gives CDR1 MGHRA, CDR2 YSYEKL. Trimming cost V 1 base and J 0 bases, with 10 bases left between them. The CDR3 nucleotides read TGCGCCAGCAGCCAAGCGGGACAAATCTCCTACGAGCAGTACTTC. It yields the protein CASSQAGQISYEQYF.

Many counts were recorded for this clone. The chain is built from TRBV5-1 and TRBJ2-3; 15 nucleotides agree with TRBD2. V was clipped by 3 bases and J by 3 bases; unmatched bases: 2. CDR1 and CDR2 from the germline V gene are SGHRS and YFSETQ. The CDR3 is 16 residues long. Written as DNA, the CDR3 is TGCGCCAGCAGCTGGACTAGCGGGGGGGATACAGATACGCAGTATTTT. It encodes CASSWTSGGDTDTQYF.

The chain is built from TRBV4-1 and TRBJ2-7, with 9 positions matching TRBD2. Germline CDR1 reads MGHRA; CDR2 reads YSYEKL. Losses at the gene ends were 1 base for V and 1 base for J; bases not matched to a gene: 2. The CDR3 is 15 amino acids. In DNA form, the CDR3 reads TGCGCCAGCAGCCAAGTAACTAGCGGGTCCTACGAGCAGTACTTC. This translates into CASSQVTSGSYEQYF.

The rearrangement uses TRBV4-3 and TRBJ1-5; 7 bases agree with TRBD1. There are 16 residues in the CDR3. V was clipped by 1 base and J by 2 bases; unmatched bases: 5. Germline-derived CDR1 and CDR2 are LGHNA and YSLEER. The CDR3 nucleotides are TGCGCCAGCAGCCAAGGACTCAGGGGGGGCAATCAGCCCCAGCATTTT. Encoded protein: CASSQGLRGGNQPQHF.

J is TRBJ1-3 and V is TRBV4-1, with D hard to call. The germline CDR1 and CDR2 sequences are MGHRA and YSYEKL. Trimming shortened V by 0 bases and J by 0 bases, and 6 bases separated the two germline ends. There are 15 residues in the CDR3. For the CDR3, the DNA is TGCGCCAGCAGCCAAGATCGCAGCTCTGGAAACACCATATATTTT. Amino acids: CASSQDRSSGNTIYF.

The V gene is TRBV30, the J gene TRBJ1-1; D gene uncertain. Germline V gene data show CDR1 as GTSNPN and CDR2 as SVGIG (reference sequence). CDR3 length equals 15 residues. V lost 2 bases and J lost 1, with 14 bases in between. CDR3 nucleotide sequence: TGTGCCTGGAGTTTGTATAAGGAGGGGAACACTGAAGCTTTCTTT. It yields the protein CAWSLYKEGNTEAFF.